Following are 6 T cell receptor beta chains from one sample sequenced in a study of regulatory T cells in long-lasting Graves disease. With iRepertoire HTBI primers and Arm-PCR of CDR3 regions, TCR beta libraries were built. TCRdb analysed the multiplex PCR reads with MiXCR anew, one entry per CDR3 protein. The sample carries more than 450,000 distinct CDR3 sequences, 15% to 20% recorded once. Time point described: newly diagnosed GD, antithyroid drugs for less than 3 months. With RNA extracted from PBMCs as input, the TCR library was made. The same data also went into a second study, on T cells in Graves' hyperthyroidism and ophthalmopathy.

Source: peripheral blood mononuclear cells (PBMCs), taken at new diagnosis, from a patient treated with antithyroid drugs. These receptors were taken from a man between 35 and 55 years old with Graves disease.

Details on this clonotype: A much larger clone differs by one base, so this may be a read error. This chain uses TRBV10-3 with TRBJ1-2; D gene ambiguous. This CDR3 region has 13 residues. Germline-derived CDR1 and CDR2 are ENHRY and SYGVKD. The CDR3 sequence is CATSEADTYGYTF. Written as DNA, the CDR3 is TGTGCCACCAGTGAAGCGGATACCTATGGCTACACCTTC.

This clonotype was detected ten times or more. CDR3 residues: CASSQGPGYNTQYF. CDR3 sequence (DNA): TGTGCCAGCAGCCAGGGCCCTGGATACAATACGCAGTATTTT. The rearrangement joins TRBV3-1 to TRBJ2-3; no reliable D call. Trimming stripped 3 bases from V and 7 bases from J, with 14 bases between. Per germline, CDR1 LGHDT and CDR2 YNNKEL (reference sequence). The CDR3 sequence is 14 residues long.

This clonotype was found many times. The CDR3 nucleotides are TGCGCCAGCAGCTTGTTTGGGACAGGGGCCTACGAGCAGTACTTC. This translates into CASSLFGTGAYEQYF. The rearrangement links TRBV5-1 to TRBJ2-7; 10 bases match TRBD1. Germline V CDR1 and CDR2: SGHRS, YFSETQ. There are 15 residues in the CDR3. The ends lost 1 base at V and 2 bases at J; junction bases unmatched: 3.

The chain joins TRBV19 to TRBJ1-1; TRBD1 is a possible D gene (5 bases). CDR3 size: 14 residues. The V gene lost 3 bases and the J gene lost 3 bases, with 11 bases spanning the gap. The germline V gene has CDR1 LNHDA and CDR2 SQIVND (reference sequence). CDR3 residues: CASSIIDSYTEAFF. The CDR3 coding sequence is TGTGCCAGTAGTATCATCGACAGCTACACTGAAGCTTTCTTT.

This clonotype was picked up a small number of times. Possible read error: a much larger clone is one base away. The J gene is TRBJ2-5, the V gene TRBV7-6; TRBD2 matches 9 bases. The end of the DNA is better explained by TRBJ2-1, so the J call may be wrong. There are 18 residues in the CDR3. In germline, CDR1 is SGHVS, CDR2 FNYEAQ. CDR3: CASSHEGAGGFGRETQFF. CDR3 DNA sequence: TGTGCCAGCAGCCACGAGGGAGCGGGAGGCTTCGGTAGAGAGACCCAGTTCTTC.

This clonotype occurred a few times. Germline is not matched at one junction end, which may reflect a read error. CDR3 sequence (DNA): TGTGCCAGCAGTTACACAGATACGCGGTATTTT. The encoded protein is CASSYTDTRYF. The V call is TRBV11-2, the J call TRBJ2-3; no firm D call. Germline loops: CDR1 SGHAT, CDR2 FQNNGV. CDR3 length equals 11 residues.